A selection of T cell receptor beta chains follows, all from one sample in a study of shared clonotypes between healthy human individuals. Libraries were prepared by immunoSEQ multiplex PCR; TCRdb keeps only in-frame clonotypes and omits some of them. The sample shows more than 500,000 clones, 95% of them seen only once. The material sequenced was naive CD8+ T cells sorted from blood. The receptors shown here come from a woman aged 25 to 39 in good health. Both conserved end residues are part of each CDR3.

TRBV5-4	14	CASSLASFVNEQYF
TRBV5-6	14	CASSLGQLAYEQYF
TRBV5-3	15	CARSTGGSGPDEQFF
TRBV28	18	CASSPRILRQTDNYGYTF
TRBV18	15	CASSPLTTGMGEQYF
TRBV19	13	CASRSGSQYGYTF
TRBV9	14	CASSPPSGANVLTF
TRBV28	12	CASSLGGQPQHF
TRBV19	13	CASRPSDEYEQYF
TRBV11-2	12	CASSLAEETQYF